This TCR beta chain originates from a study of cytomegalovirus exposure and HLA in healthy donors. CDR1 and CDR2 from the germline V gene are SGHNT and YYREEE (reference sequence). V gave up 4 bases and J gave up 12 bases, with 26 bases separating them. The CDR3 has 16 amino acids. In regard to this clone: Its antigen is as yet unknown.

Whole-study results and caveats: Sequencing artifact likely explains a cluster of highly shared sequence variants.

Healthy bone marrow donors made up the donor group. PCR employed 60 Vbeta and 13 Jbeta primers. Data came from immunoSEQ multiplex PCR; TCRdb stores just in-frame clones and leaves some out. This table has some 150,000 clones, roughly 80% appearing once. The chain links TRBV5-4 to TRBJ2-1, with TRBD2 as a possible D gene (5 bases). This TCR was sampled from a woman younger than 35 in good health and CMV-seronegative. The sequenced sample consisted of PBMCs. CDR3 sequence (DNA): TGTGCCAGCAGCCCGGATGGGCCCAGCGACCTTCGGGGGCAGTTCTTC. Its protein is CASSPDGPSDLRGQFF.